A selection of T cell receptor beta chains follows, all from one sample in a study of technical replicates of blood from several donors. Libraries were prepared by immunoSEQ multiplex PCR; TCRdb keeps only in-frame clonotypes and omits some of them. The data contain roughly 87,000 clones, about 94% of them singletons. The sample was T cells isolated from PBMCs. Receptors were obtained from a human donor in good health. CDR3s include the opening cysteine and the closing phenylalanine or tryptophan. A D gene is named only where the DNA matches it firmly. Expanded clones get a size class; other rows say once, few or many, or leave the size out.

clone_size: NA
d_call: NA
v_call: TRBV5-1
j_call: TRBJ2-7
cdr3_aa: CASSLGQSLYEQYF
cdr3_nt: TGCGCCAGCAGCTTGGGACAGTCTCTCTACGAGCAGTACTTC

clone_size: NA
d_call: TRBD1
v_call: TRBV6-1
j_call: TRBJ1-2
cdr3_aa: CASGQGYGYTF
cdr3_nt: TGTGCCAGCGGACAGGGCTATGGCTACACCTTC

clone_size: once
d_call: TRBD1
v_call: TRBV19
j_call: TRBJ1-4
cdr3_aa: CASSVGQGALGEKLFF
cdr3_nt: TGTGCCAGTAGTGTGGGACAGGGGGCGCTCGGAGAAAAACTGTTTTTT

clone_size: NA
d_call: NA
v_call: TRBV10-3
j_call: TRBJ2-5
cdr3_aa: CATGTTSQETQYF
cdr3_nt: TGTGCCACGGGGACAACCTCCCAAGAGACCCAGTACTTC

clone_size: NA
d_call: NA
v_call: TRBV27
j_call: TRBJ1-3
cdr3_aa: CASSPAGPPGNTIYF
cdr3_nt: TGTGCCAGCAGTCCTGCAGGGCCCCCTGGAAACACCATATATTTT

clone_size: NA
d_call: TRBD2
v_call: TRBV5-1
j_call: TRBJ2-1
cdr3_aa: CASSLAWLKLSGKHFF
cdr3_nt: TGCGCCAGCAGCTTGGCGTGGCTTAAGCTAAGCGGGAAGCATTTCTTC

clone_size: NA
d_call: TRBD2
v_call: TRBV28
j_call: TRBJ2-3
cdr3_aa: CASSRSTTLQRGAITDTQYF
cdr3_nt: TGTGCCAGCAGCCGCTCCACCACTTTGCAGCGGGGGGCAATCACAGATACGCAGTATTTT

clone_size: once
d_call: TRBD1
v_call: TRBV7-9
j_call: TRBJ1-4
cdr3_aa: CASSSWDRTNEKLFF
cdr3_nt: TGTGCCAGCAGCTCCTGGGACAGAACTAATGAAAAACTGTTTTTT

clone_size: once
d_call: TRBD2
v_call: TRBV6-1
j_call: TRBJ2-7
cdr3_aa: CASSVGTSGGLVYEQYF
cdr3_nt: TGTGCCAGCAGTGTAGGGACTAGCGGGGGTTTAGTCTACGAGCAGTACTTC

clone_size: NA
d_call: NA
v_call: TRBV7-6
j_call: TRBJ2-7
cdr3_aa: CASSLDSTRMGGEQYF
cdr3_nt: TGTGCCAGCAGCTTAGATTCAACCCGAATGGGGGGTGAGCAGTACTTC

clone_size: NA
d_call: NA
v_call: TRBV4-2
j_call: TRBJ2-1
cdr3_aa: CASSQDVYSGQGGEQFF
cdr3_nt: TGTGCCAGCAGCCAAGATGTGTATTCAGGTCAGGGGGGTGAGCAGTTCTTC

clone_size: once
d_call: NA
v_call: TRBV7-9
j_call: TRBJ2-6
cdr3_aa: CASSLDGRQPGSGANVLTF
cdr3_nt: TGTGCCAGCAGCTTAGATGGCCGACAGCCCGGGTCTGGGGCCAACGTCCTGACTTTC

clone_size: NA
d_call: NA
v_call: TRBV21-1
j_call: TRBJ2-5
cdr3_aa: CASSKALRSRVGTQYF
cdr3_nt: TGTGCCAGCAGCAAAGCGCTTCGGTCCAGGGTCGGGACCCAGTACTTC

clone_size: NA
d_call: NA
v_call: TRBV9
j_call: TRBJ2-1
cdr3_aa: CASAEGYEQFF
cdr3_nt: TGTGCCAGCGCCGAGGGCTATGAGCAGTTCTTC

clone_size: NA
d_call: NA
v_call: TRBV2
j_call: TRBJ1-1
cdr3_aa: CASTNRGTEAFF
cdr3_nt: TGTGCCAGCACTAACCGGGGGACTGAAGCTTTCTTT

clone_size: NA
d_call: NA
v_call: TRBV4-1
j_call: TRBJ2-1
cdr3_aa: CASSQVRPHTAYNEQFF
cdr3_nt: TGCGCCAGCAGCCAAGTCCGCCCGCACACCGCCTACAATGAGCAGTTCTTC

clone_size: NA
d_call: NA
v_call: TRBV27
j_call: TRBJ1-3
cdr3_aa: CASSPSLSGNTIYF
cdr3_nt: TGTGCCAGCAGCCCCTCCCTCTCTGGAAACACCATATATTTT

clone_size: NA
d_call: TRBD2
v_call: TRBV27
j_call: TRBJ2-5
cdr3_aa: CASSAYQLAGRGETQYF
cdr3_nt: TGTGCCAGCAGTGCGTACCAACTAGCGGGGCGTGGAGAGACCCAGTACTTC

clone_size: NA
d_call: TRBD1
v_call: TRBV12-5
j_call: TRBJ1-1
cdr3_aa: CASGAQGGNPNTEAFF
cdr3_nt: TGTGCTAGTGGTGCCCAGGGGGGAAACCCGAACACTGAAGCTTTCTTT

clone_size: NA
d_call: TRBD2
v_call: TRBV11-2
j_call: TRBJ2-2
cdr3_aa: CASSWAGGPTGELFF
cdr3_nt: TGTGCCAGCAGCTGGGCGGGAGGCCCCACCGGGGAGCTGTTTTTT

clone_size: NA
d_call: TRBD2
v_call: TRBV10-3
j_call: TRBJ2-1
cdr3_aa: CAISEPELAATYNEQFF
cdr3_nt: TGTGCCATCAGTGAGCCTGAACTAGCGGCTACCTACAATGAGCAGTTCTTC

clone_size: NA
d_call: TRBD1
v_call: TRBV28
j_call: TRBJ2-3
cdr3_aa: CASSDRGGPTDTQYF
cdr3_nt: TGTGCCAGCAGTGACAGGGGGGGGCCGACAGATACGCAGTATTTT

clone_size: NA
d_call: NA
v_call: TRBV5-4
j_call: TRBJ2-1
cdr3_aa: CASSLAGIEQFF
cdr3_nt: TGTGCCAGCAGCTTGGCCGGGATAGAGCAGTTCTTC

clone_size: NA
d_call: NA
v_call: TRBV2
j_call: TRBJ1-4
cdr3_aa: CASEGGEPFF
cdr3_nt: TGTGCCAGCGAGGGGGGGGAACCGTTTTTT

clone_size: NA
d_call: NA
v_call: TRBV5-1
j_call: TRBJ1-2
cdr3_aa: CASSLGTNYGYTF
cdr3_nt: TGCGCCAGCAGCTTGGGTACTAACTATGGCTACACCTTC

clone_size: NA
d_call: TRBD2
v_call: TRBV2
j_call: TRBJ2-7
cdr3_aa: CASSDVFLAGPEQYF
cdr3_nt: TGTGCCAGCAGTGATGTCTTTCTAGCGGGCCCCGAGCAGTACTTC

clone_size: NA
d_call: NA
v_call: TRBV27
j_call: TRBJ1-5
cdr3_aa: CASSTGWNQPQHF
cdr3_nt: TGTGCCAGCAGTACAGGGTGGAATCAGCCCCAGCATTTT

clone_size: once
d_call: NA
v_call: TRBV28
j_call: TRBJ2-2
cdr3_aa: CASARVGGLRAGELFF
cdr3_nt: TGTGCCAGCGCTAGAGTCGGGGGGCTCAGGGCCGGGGAGCTGTTTTTT

clone_size: once
d_call: TRBD1
v_call: TRBV7-7
j_call: TRBJ2-7
cdr3_aa: CASSLGQGLYEQYF
cdr3_nt: TGTGCCAGCAGCTTGGGACAGGGTCTGTACGAGCAGTACTTC

clone_size: NA
d_call: NA
v_call: TRBV10-2
j_call: TRBJ2-2
cdr3_aa: CASLLTTGELFF
cdr3_nt: TGCGCCAGCCTTCTTACTACCGGGGAGCTGTTTTTT